The entry below describes one T cell receptor (beta chain). The data originate from a study of blood T cell repertoires in COVID-19. The wider study: PBMCs, B-cell-depleted T cells, or T cells were the source of the cDNA or gDNA that made up the material.

V lost 4 bases to trimming and J lost 2 bases; unmatched junction nucleotides: 2. Per germline, CDR1 SGDLS and CDR2 YYNGEE. This CDR3 has 14 residues. Data came from immunoSEQ multiplex PCR; TCRdb stores just in-frame clones and leaves some out. The sample holds about 160,000 clones, approximately 90% seen once. Sequenced sample: peripheral blood. This sequence was found in a young man with COVID-19, enrolled during active disease. V and J are TRBV9 and TRBJ1-2; 10 nucleotides match TRBD1. The CDR3 sequence: CASSLGQGNYGYTF. The CDR3 coding sequence is TGTGCCAGCAGCCTGGGACAGGGGAACTATGGCTACACCTTC.